These 15 T cell receptor beta chains were all obtained from the same sample, sequenced in a study of blood T cell repertoires in COVID-19. Sequencing used immunoSEQ multiplex PCR; TCRdb keeps in-frame clones, though not all of them. Of hundreds of thousands of clones in the sample, 84% were seen once. Material for sequencing was peripheral blood. These TCRs come from a human donor in a cohort sampled during active COVID-19.

A single count supports this clone. Other nucleotide sequences in the sample specify the same CDR3. V is TRBV19 and J is TRBJ1-1; 7 nucleotides agree with TRBD1. Germline V gene lookup returns CDR1 LNHDA and CDR2 SQIVND (reference sequence). The CDR3 contains 13 residues. V lost 4 bases to trimming and J lost 3 bases; unmatched junction nucleotides: 2. Here the CDR3 reads CASSNRGYTEAFF. Written as DNA, the CDR3 is TGTGCCAGTAGTAACAGGGGCTACACTGAAGCTTTCTTT.

V is TRBV10-3 and J is TRBJ2-3; TRBD2 aligns across 9 bases. The germline CDR1 and CDR2 sequences are ENHRY and SYGVKD. CDR3 size: 15 residues. Trimming at V came to 5 bases and at J to 3 bases, leaving 6 bases not matched to a gene. The CDR3 loop reads CAISTAGGGTDTQYF. The CDR3 DNA sequence: TGTGCCATCAGTACAGCGGGAGGAGGAACAGATACGCAGTATTTT.

The chain is built from TRBV4-1 and TRBJ2-7; 9 bases align to TRBD1. Germline V gene data show CDR1 as MGHRA and CDR2 as YSYEKL. This CDR3 has 16 amino acids. The trim removed 4 bases at V and 6 bases at J, leaving 13 bases unmatched. The CDR3 bases are TGCGCCAGCAGCCGAGCCACCGGGACAGGGTTCTTCGAGCAGTACTTC. Translating it yields CASSRATGTGFFEQYF.

This clone has only a few counts. This chain uses TRBV4-1 with TRBJ1-2, with TRBD1 matching over 8 bases. Looked up from germline, CDR1 is MGHRA and CDR2 is YSYEKL. The CDR3 is 14 residues long. After removal of 3 bases from V and 8 bases from J, the junction contained 8 bases not matched to a gene. The CDR3 region has the DNA TGCGCCAGCAGCCATCGGACAGGGAGAGAGGGCTACACCTTC. This sequence encodes CASSHRTGREGYTF.

The rearrangement joins TRBV28 to TRBJ2-5; 7 nucleotides line up with TRBD2. V shed 5 bases, J shed 2 bases, and the junction held 8 bases outside the gene matches. The CDR3 length is 15 residues. The V gene's germline CDR1 is MDHEN and CDR2 SYDVKM. DNA of the CDR3: TGTGCCAGCAGTCTCGGGGGAGCGGGGCAAGAGACCCAGTACTTC. It is translated as CASSLGGAGQETQYF.

This chain connects TRBV19 to TRBJ2-2; TRBD2 agrees at 12 bases. CDR3 size: 16 residues. V was pared by 4 bases and J by 5 bases, with 5 bases of the junction left unmatched. CDR1 is LNHDA and CDR2 is SQIVND in the germline V gene (reference sequence). CDR3 nucleotide sequence: TGTGCCAGTAGTACCACTAGCGGGAGGCGGACCGGGGAGCTGTTTTTT. As protein: CASSTTSGRRTGELFF.

The chain combines TRBV3-1 (or the pseudogene TRBV3-2) with TRBJ2-7; 10 nucleotides match TRBD2. Trimming at V came to 1 base and at J to 2 bases, leaving 2 bases not matched to a gene. Looked up from germline, CDR1 is LGHDT and CDR2 is YNNKEL (reference sequence). There are 15 residues in the CDR3. The CDR3 DNA reads TGTGCCAGCAGCCAAGGACTAGCGGGTACCTACGAGCAGTACTTC. Its protein product is CASSQGLAGTYEQYF.

The chain joins TRBV14 to TRBJ2-3; a weak D match, TRBD1 (5 bases). Germline V lookup: CDR1 SGHDN, CDR2 FVKESK. The V end lost 1 base, the J end lost 5 bases, and 13 bases lay between the germline ends. The CDR3 is 15 residues long. This CDR3 is CASSQGMGPGDTQYF. The CDR3 DNA sequence: TGTGCCAGCAGCCAAGGGATGGGGCCGGGAGATACGCAGTATTTT.

The genes are TRBV5-1 and TRBJ2-2; 8 bases fit TRBD2. Germline CDR1 is SGHRS and CDR2 is YFSETQ. The V and J ends lost 0 bases and 5 bases, in that order; junction bases with no gene match: 6. The CDR3 length is 16 residues. The CDR3 loop reads CASSLAPSGGTGELFF. The CDR3 DNA reads TGCGCCAGCAGCTTGGCCCCCTCGGGGGGGACCGGGGAGCTGTTTTTT. The whole variable domain, remainder taken from reference TRBV5-1 and TRBJ2-2, is KAGVTQTPRYLIKTRGQQVTLSCSPISGHRSVSWYQQTPGQGLQFLFEYFSETQRNKGNFPGRFSGRQFSNSRSEMNVSTLELGDSALYLCASSLAPSGGTGELFFGEGSRLTVL.

CDR3 region: CASRTGEWDQPQHF. The CDR3 DNA is TGTGCCAGTAGGACAGGAGAATGGGATCAGCCCCAGCATTTT. The chain is built from TRBV19 and TRBJ1-5; a weak D match, TRBD1 (6 bases). The CDR3 runs 14 residues. The V end was cut by 6 bases, the J end by 5 bases, with 14 bases between. Germline V gives CDR1 LNHDA, CDR2 SQIVND (reference sequence).

This clone appeared once. The V call is TRBV27, the J call TRBJ2-1, with TRBD1 identical over 8 bases. Germline V gene data show CDR1 as MNHEY and CDR2 as SMNVEV (reference sequence). This CDR3 region has 15 residues. After removal of 6 bases from V and 7 bases from J, the junction contained 11 bases not matched to a gene. CDR3: CASSRDRILGNEQFF. DNA of the CDR3: TGTGCCAGCAGCCGGGACAGGATCTTGGGAAATGAGCAGTTCTTC.

This clone showed up just once. This chain's CDR3 is CASSEWLAGGDEQFF. The CDR3, as DNA: TGTGCCAGCAGTGAATGGCTAGCCGGCGGGGATGAGCAGTTCTTC. The J gene is TRBJ2-1, the V gene TRBV2; D may be TRBD2 (6 bases). V was cut by 2 bases and J by 8 bases, with 16 bases left in between. This CDR3 region has 15 residues. Per germline, CDR1 SNHLY and CDR2 FYNNEI.

This chain links TRBV7-9 with TRBJ2-5; a possible D gene is TRBD1 (6 bases). CDR1 and CDR2 (germline): SEHNR, FQNEAQ (reference sequence). Trimming cost V 5 bases and J 4 bases, with 17 bases left between them. This CDR3 region has 15 residues. The chain's CDR3 is CASSATLQGRETQYF. In DNA, the CDR3 is TGTGCCAGCAGCGCCACATTACAGGGCCGAGAGACCCAGTACTTC.

The gene calls are TRBV2 and TRBJ2-1; TRBD2 agrees at 13 bases. CDR3 size: 18 residues. Germline V gene data show CDR1 as SNHLY and CDR2 as FYNNEI. V lost 5 bases, J lost 1 base, and 8 bases stayed unmatched. The CDR3 spells CASSPLAGGPRSYNEQFF. The CDR3, as DNA: TGTGCCAGCAGTCCACTAGCGGGAGGGCCTCGTTCCTACAATGAGCAGTTCTTC.

The rearrangement uses TRBV7-9 and TRBJ1-2; TRBD1 matches at 8 bases. This CDR3 region has 14 residues. Germline V gene sequence: CDR1 SEHNR, CDR2 FQNEAQ (reference sequence). V was pared by 5 bases and J by 6 bases, with 8 bases of the junction left unmatched. The CDR3 DNA reads TGTGCCAGCAGCCCAACCTTACAGGGGGATGGCTACACCTTC. It yields the protein CASSPTLQGDGYTF. Full variable domain (outside the CDR3, taken from reference TRBV7-9 and TRBJ1-2): DTGVSQNPRHKITKRGQNVTFRCDPISEHNRLYWYRQTLGQGPEFLTYFQNEAQLEKSRLLSDRFSAERPKGSFSTLEIQRTEQGDSAMYLCASSPTLQGDGYTFGSGTRLTVV.